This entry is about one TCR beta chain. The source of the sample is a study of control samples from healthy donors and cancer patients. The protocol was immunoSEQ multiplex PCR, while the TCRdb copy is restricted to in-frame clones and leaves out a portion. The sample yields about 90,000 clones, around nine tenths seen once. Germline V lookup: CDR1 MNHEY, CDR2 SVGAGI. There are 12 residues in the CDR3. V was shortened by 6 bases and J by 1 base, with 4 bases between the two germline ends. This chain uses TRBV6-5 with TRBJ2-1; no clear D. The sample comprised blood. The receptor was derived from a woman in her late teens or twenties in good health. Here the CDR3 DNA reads TGTGCCAGCAGGTTGTCCTACAATGAGCAGTTCTTC. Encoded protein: CASRLSYNEQFF.